This section outlines one T cell receptor beta chain sequence together with its context. The data stem from a study of cytomegalovirus exposure and HLA in healthy donors. Whole-study context: T cells numbering about 179 million yielded some 120 million unique TCR beta sequences in an earlier analysis. Falling in the Caucasian-associated ancestry cluster were less than 85% of some 400 genotyped donors.

Amplification used 60 Vbeta primers and 13 Jbeta primers. Using immunoSEQ multiplex PCR, the repertoire was profiled, and TCRdb retains in-frame clones only, with some absent. The sample includes 110,000 to 150,000 clones, around 75% of them seen just once. Sequencing was performed on PBMCs. The clonotype comes from a middle-aged woman in good health and CMV-seronegative.

CDR3 sequence: CASSPPGQGATGYTF. CDR3 bases: TGTGCCAGCAGTCCTCCGGGACAGGGGGCTACTGGCTACACCTTC. The chain uses TRBV28 and TRBJ1-2; TRBD1 matches at 12 bases. CDR1 and CDR2 from the germline V gene are MDHEN and SYDVKM. This CDR3 comprises 15 residues. Trimming removed 5 bases from V and 7 bases from J; junction bases left unmatched: 8.